Listed below are T cell receptor beta chains from one sample, sequenced in a study of blood T cells in healthy people across ages. TCRdb passed the 5' RACE reads through MiXCR, listing each CDR3 protein once. The sample lists around 870,000 distinct CDR3 sequences, around 30% occurring once. The sample taken for sequencing was blood. The receptors here all came from a woman of 80 years or more in good health. The CDR3 runs from the conserved cysteine through the conserved F or W. The D gene is left open where the match is weak. Not every row has a clone size; where given, it reads once, few, many or a size class.

j_gene: TRBJ1-1
d_gene: -
abundance: -
v_gene: TRBV20-1
CDR3aa: CSARLQKMNTEAFF
CDR3nt: TGCAGTGCTAGACTACAGAAAATGAACACTGAAGCTTTCTTT

j_gene: TRBJ2-1
d_gene: -
abundance: many
v_gene: TRBV19
CDR3aa: CASSNGDWVNEQFF
CDR3nt: TGTGCCAGTAGTAATGGGGACTGGGTGAATGAGCAGTTCTTC

j_gene: TRBJ1-6
d_gene: -
abundance: -
v_gene: TRBV10-2
CDR3aa: CASSGVSPNNSPLHF
CDR3nt: TGCGCCAGCAGTGGGGTCAGCCCCAACAATTCACCCCTCCACTTT

j_gene: TRBJ2-3
d_gene: TRBD2
abundance: -
v_gene: TRBV29-1
CDR3aa: CSVGRGGDTQYF
CDR3nt: TGCAGCGTTGGACGGGGGGGAGATACGCAGTATTTT

j_gene: TRBJ1-2
d_gene: -
abundance: -
v_gene: TRBV5-5
CDR3aa: CASSLNGVRNYGYTF
CDR3nt: TGTGCCAGCAGCTTGAATGGAGTCAGAAACTATGGCTACACCTTC

j_gene: TRBJ2-1
d_gene: -
abundance: -
v_gene: TRBV29-1
CDR3aa: CSVERGPTNEQFF
CDR3nt: TGCAGCGTTGAGCGGGGGCCCACTAATGAGCAGTTCTTC

j_gene: TRBJ2-5
d_gene: -
abundance: many
v_gene: TRBV6-2/TRBV6-3
CDR3aa: CASSYSGTKETQYF
CDR3nt: TGTGCCAGCAGTTACTCCGGGACGAAAGAGACCCAGTACTTC

j_gene: TRBJ2-5
d_gene: TRBD2
abundance: -
v_gene: TRBV6-6
CDR3aa: CASRSTRTSGRGTQYF
CDR3nt: TGTGCCAGCAGGTCGACCCGGACTAGCGGGAGAGGGACCCAGTACTTC

j_gene: TRBJ1-4
d_gene: -
abundance: -
v_gene: TRBV20-1
CDR3aa: CSARGDTNNEKLFF
CDR3nt: TGCAGTGCCCGAGGGGACACCAATAATGAAAAACTGTTTTTT

j_gene: TRBJ2-5
d_gene: TRBD2
abundance: many
v_gene: TRBV7-2
CDR3aa: CASSRQRGDSQETQYF
CDR3nt: TGTGCCAGCAGTCGACAGCGGGGGGATAGCCAAGAGACCCAGTACTTC

j_gene: TRBJ2-7
d_gene: -
abundance: -
v_gene: TRBV6-5
CDR3aa: CASKSTVSSYERYF
CDR3nt: TGTGCTAGCAAATCGACGGTGAGCTCCTACGAGCGGTACTTC

j_gene: TRBJ2-5
d_gene: TRBD1
abundance: few
v_gene: TRBV12-3/TRBV12-4
CDR3aa: CASSLPGQGFLNEQYF
CDR3nt: TGTGCCAGCAGTCTTCCGGGACAGGGCTTTCTCAATGAGCAGTACTTC

j_gene: TRBJ1-1
d_gene: -
abundance: many
v_gene: TRBV29-1
CDR3aa: CSTTGHLNTEAFF
CDR3nt: TGCAGCACTACGGGACACTTGAACACTGAAGCTTTCTTT

j_gene: TRBJ2-3
d_gene: TRBD2
abundance: -
v_gene: TRBV12-3/TRBV12-4
CDR3aa: CASSHRTSGPGSTDTEYF
CDR3nt: TGTGCCAGCAGTCATAGGACTAGCGGACCCGGAAGCACAGATACGGAGTATTTT

j_gene: TRBJ2-7
d_gene: -
abundance: many
v_gene: TRBV3-1
CDR3aa: CASSQALASYEQYF
CDR3nt: TGTGCCAGCAGCCAAGCTCTAGCGAGCTACGAGCAGTACTTC

j_gene: TRBJ1-1
d_gene: TRBD1
abundance: many
v_gene: TRBV29-1
CDR3aa: CSVGKRGLTEAFF
CDR3nt: TGCAGCGTTGGGAAGAGGGGGCTGACTGAAGCTTTCTTT

j_gene: TRBJ2-3
d_gene: -
abundance: few
v_gene: TRBV20-1
CDR3aa: CSARVSGHHIDTQYF
CDR3nt: TGCAGTGCTAGAGTGTCGGGGCACCACATAGATACGCAGTATTTT

j_gene: TRBJ2-3
d_gene: -
abundance: few
v_gene: TRBV28
CDR3aa: CASSLYSAGATDTQYF
CDR3nt: TGTGCCAGCAGTTTATATTCCGCGGGGGCCACAGATACGCAGTATTTT

j_gene: TRBJ2-3
d_gene: -
abundance: many
v_gene: TRBV7-2
CDR3aa: CASRKGFSDTQYF
CDR3nt: TGTGCCAGCAGGAAGGGTTTCTCAGATACGCAGTATTTT

j_gene: TRBJ1-3
d_gene: -
abundance: -
v_gene: TRBV3-1
CDR3aa: CASSQLTSGNTIYF
CDR3nt: TGTGCCAGCAGCCAGCTAACCTCTGGAAACACCATATATTTT

j_gene: TRBJ1-1
d_gene: -
abundance: -
v_gene: TRBV7-9
CDR3aa: CASSPRQADAEAFF
CDR3nt: TGTGCCAGCAGCCCACGACAGGCAGACGCTGAAGCTTTCTTT

j_gene: TRBJ2-3
d_gene: TRBD2
abundance: many
v_gene: TRBV6-1
CDR3aa: CASTSGGFTDTQYF
CDR3nt: TGTGCCAGCACTAGCGGGGGGTTCACAGATACGCAGTATTTT

j_gene: TRBJ1-1
d_gene: -
abundance: -
v_gene: TRBV7-9
CDR3aa: CASSPRQTAGTEAFF
CDR3nt: TGTGCCAGCAGCCCCCGACAGACCGCGGGGACTGAAGCTTTCTTT

j_gene: TRBJ2-7
d_gene: -
abundance: many
v_gene: TRBV28
CDR3aa: CASSLSRWEQYF
CDR3nt: TGTGCCAGCAGTTTATCGCGGTGGGAGCAGTACTTC

j_gene: TRBJ2-1
d_gene: -
abundance: many
v_gene: TRBV4-1
CDR3aa: CASSQEMGGGPYNEQFF
CDR3nt: TGCGCCAGCAGCCAAGAAATGGGGGGGGGCCCTTACAATGAGCAGTTCTTC

j_gene: TRBJ1-2
d_gene: -
abundance: -
v_gene: TRBV19
CDR3aa: CASPTGGYGYTF
CDR3nt: TGTGCCAGTCCGACCGGCGGGTATGGCTACACCTTC

j_gene: TRBJ2-1
d_gene: TRBD2
abundance: -
v_gene: TRBV5-1
CDR3aa: CASSWEGTSHEQFF
CDR3nt: TGCGCCAGCAGCTGGGAAGGGACTAGCCATGAGCAGTTCTTC

j_gene: TRBJ2-7
d_gene: TRBD2
abundance: many
v_gene: TRBV20-1
CDR3aa: CSALRVLAGVRNEQYF
CDR3nt: TGCAGTGCTCTTCGGGTCCTAGCGGGGGTTCGGAACGAGCAGTACTTC

j_gene: TRBJ2-1
d_gene: -
abundance: -
v_gene: TRBV24-1
CDR3aa: CATAGNYNEQFF
CDR3nt: TGTGCCACCGCAGGGAATTACAATGAGCAGTTCTTC

j_gene: TRBJ2-4
d_gene: -
abundance: -
v_gene: TRBV4-1
CDR3aa: CASSQGSPYNEQYF
CDR3nt: TGCGCCAGCAGCCAAGGTTCGCCCTACAATGAGCAGTACTTC